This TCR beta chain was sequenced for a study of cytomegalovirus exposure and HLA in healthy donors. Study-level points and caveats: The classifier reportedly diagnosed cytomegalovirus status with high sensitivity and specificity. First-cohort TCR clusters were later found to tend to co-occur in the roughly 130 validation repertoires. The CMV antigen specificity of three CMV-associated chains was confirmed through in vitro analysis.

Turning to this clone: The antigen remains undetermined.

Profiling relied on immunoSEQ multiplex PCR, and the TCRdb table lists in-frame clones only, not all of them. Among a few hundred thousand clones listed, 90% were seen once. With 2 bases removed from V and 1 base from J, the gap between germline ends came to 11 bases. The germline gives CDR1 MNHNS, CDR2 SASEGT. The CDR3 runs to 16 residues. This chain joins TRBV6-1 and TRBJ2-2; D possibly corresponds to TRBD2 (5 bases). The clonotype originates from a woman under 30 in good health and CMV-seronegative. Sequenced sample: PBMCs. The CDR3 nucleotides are TGTGCCAGCAGTGAACATGACGGGATGAACACCGGGGAGCTGTTTTTT. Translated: CASSEHDGMNTGELFF.